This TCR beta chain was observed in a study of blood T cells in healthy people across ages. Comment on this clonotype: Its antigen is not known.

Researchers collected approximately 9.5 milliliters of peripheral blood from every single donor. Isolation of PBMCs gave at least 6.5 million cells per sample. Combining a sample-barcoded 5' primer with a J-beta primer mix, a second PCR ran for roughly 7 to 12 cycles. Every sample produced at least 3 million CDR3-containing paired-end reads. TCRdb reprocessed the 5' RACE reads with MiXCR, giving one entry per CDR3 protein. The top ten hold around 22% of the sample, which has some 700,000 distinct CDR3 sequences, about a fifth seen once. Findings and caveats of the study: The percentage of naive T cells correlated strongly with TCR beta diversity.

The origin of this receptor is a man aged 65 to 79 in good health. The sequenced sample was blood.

The CDR3 DNA follows: TGTGCCAGCAGCGTAGACAGCGGGAGAGAAGAAGAGCAGTTCTTC. It translates to CASSVDSGREEEQFF. The chain employs TRBV9 and TRBJ2-1; 8 bases are a match to TRBD2. Germline V gene data show CDR1 as SGDLS and CDR2 as YYNGEE. V lost 0 bases to trimming and J lost 10 bases; unmatched junction nucleotides: 9. The CDR3 consists of 15 residues.